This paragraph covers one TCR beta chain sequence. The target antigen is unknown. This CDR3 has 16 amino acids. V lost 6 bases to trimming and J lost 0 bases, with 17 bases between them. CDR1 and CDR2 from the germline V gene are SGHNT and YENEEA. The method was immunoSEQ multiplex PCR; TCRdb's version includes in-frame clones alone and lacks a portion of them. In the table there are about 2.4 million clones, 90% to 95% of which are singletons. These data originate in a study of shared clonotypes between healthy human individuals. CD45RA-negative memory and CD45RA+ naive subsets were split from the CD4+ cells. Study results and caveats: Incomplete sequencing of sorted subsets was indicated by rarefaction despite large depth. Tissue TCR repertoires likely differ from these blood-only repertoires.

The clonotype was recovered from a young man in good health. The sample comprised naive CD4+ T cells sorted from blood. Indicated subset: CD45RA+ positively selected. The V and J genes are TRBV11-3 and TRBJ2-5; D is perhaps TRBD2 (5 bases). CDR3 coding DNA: TGTGCCAGCAGTCCTGATCGGGGAACAAACCAAGAGACCCAGTACTTC. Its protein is CASSPDRGTNQETQYF.